This T cell receptor beta chain came from a study of T cells in tuberculosis. The data were produced by immunoSEQ multiplex PCR, yet TCRdb's version contains in-frame clones alone and is incomplete. Of about 59,000 clones in the sample, about 86% were seen once. Thawed, overnight-rested PBMC were stained with GMM-loaded CD1B tetramer, viability dye and anti-CD3, then sorted. C32 glucose monomycolate from Rhodococcus equi was loaded onto the CD1B tetramers. CDR3 length equals 14 residues. The J segment lost 4 bases and the V segment lost 5 bases, leaving 4 bases of the junction unmatched. Germline CDR1 and CDR2: SGHTS and YDEGEE.

The chain links TRBV5-8 to TRBJ1-2; 11 bases fit TRBD1. Sequenced sample: CD1b-GMM tetramer-negative cells sorted from PBMCs. The sequence derives from an adult woman with latent tuberculosis. DNA for the CDR3: TGTGCCAGCAGACCCGGGACAGGGGGCTATGGCTACACCTTC. Protein sequence: CASRPGTGGYGYTF.